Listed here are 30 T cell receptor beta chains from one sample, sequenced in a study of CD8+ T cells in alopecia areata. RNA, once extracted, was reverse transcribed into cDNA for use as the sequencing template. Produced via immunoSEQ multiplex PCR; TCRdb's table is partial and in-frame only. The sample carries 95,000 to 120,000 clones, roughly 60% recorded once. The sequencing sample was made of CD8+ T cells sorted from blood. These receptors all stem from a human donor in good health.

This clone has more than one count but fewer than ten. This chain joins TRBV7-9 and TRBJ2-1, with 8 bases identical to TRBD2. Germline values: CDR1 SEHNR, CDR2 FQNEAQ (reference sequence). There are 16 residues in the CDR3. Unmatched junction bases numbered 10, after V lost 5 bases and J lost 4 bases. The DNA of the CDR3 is TGTGCCAGCAGCATACTCCTTGGCGGGGGGTACAATGAGCAGTTCTTC. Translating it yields CASSILLGGGYNEQFF.

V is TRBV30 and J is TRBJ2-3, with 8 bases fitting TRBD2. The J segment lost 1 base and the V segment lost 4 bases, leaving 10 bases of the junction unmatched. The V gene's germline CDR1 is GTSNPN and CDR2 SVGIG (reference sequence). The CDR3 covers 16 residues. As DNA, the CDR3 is TGTGCCTGGACCCCCGAGCGGGGGACCGGCACAGATACGCAGTATTTT. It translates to CAWTPERGTGTDTQYF.

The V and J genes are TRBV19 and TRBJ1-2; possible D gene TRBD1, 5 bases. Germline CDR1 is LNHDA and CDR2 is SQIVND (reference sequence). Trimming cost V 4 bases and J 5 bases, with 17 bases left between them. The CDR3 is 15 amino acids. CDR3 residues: CASSSLTGTEYGYTF. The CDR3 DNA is TGTGCCAGTAGTAGTCTGACCGGGACGGAGTATGGCTACACCTTC.

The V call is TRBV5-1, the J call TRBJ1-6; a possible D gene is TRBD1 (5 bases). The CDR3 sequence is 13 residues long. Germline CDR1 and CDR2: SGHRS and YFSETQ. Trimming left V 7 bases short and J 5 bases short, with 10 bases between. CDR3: CASRQGDNSPLHF. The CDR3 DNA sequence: TGCGCCAGCCGACAAGGGGATAATTCACCCCTCCACTTT.

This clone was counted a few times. The CDR3 here is CATSTTGNTQYF. CDR3 bases: TGTGCCACCAGCACCACAGGGAATACGCAGTATTTT. V usage is TRBV15 and J usage is TRBJ2-3; tentative D call: TRBD1 (6 bases). CDR1 is LNHNV, CDR2 YYDKDF, per germline (reference sequence). The V end lost 4 bases, the J end lost 7 bases, and 9 bases lay between the germline ends. The CDR3 extends over 12 amino acids.

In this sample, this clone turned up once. Written as DNA, the CDR3 is TGTGCCAGCATCGGGGGGCAGGGCGGGGAGCTGTTTTTT. Translated: CASIGGQGGELFF. The chain couples TRBV6-5 to TRBJ2-2, with D possibly TRBD2 on 7 matching bases. Per the germline V gene, CDR1 is MNHEY and CDR2 is SVGAGI. V shed 7 bases and J shed 7 bases, with 13 bases lying between them. The CDR3 extends over 13 amino acids.

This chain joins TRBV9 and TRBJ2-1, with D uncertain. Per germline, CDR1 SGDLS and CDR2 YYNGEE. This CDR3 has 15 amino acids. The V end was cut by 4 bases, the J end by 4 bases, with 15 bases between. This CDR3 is CASSPGGGTYNEQFF. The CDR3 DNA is TGTGCCAGCAGCCCAGGTGGCGGTACTTACAATGAGCAGTTCTTC.

The CDR3 is CSVSWGGGTDTQYF. The CDR3 DNA reads TGCAGCGTCTCGTGGGGGGGCGGGACAGATACGCAGTATTTT. This sequence joins TRBV29-1 and TRBJ2-3, with D possibly TRBD2 on 7 matching bases. Germline CDR1 reads SQVTM; CDR2 reads ANQGSEA. CDR3 length: 14 amino acids. V gave up 6 bases and J gave up 3 bases, with 16 bases separating them.

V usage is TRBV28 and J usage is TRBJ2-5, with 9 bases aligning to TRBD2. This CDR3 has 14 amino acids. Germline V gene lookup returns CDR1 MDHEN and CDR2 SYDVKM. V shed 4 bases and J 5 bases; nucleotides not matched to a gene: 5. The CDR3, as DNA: TGTGCCAGCAGTTCGCTAGCGGGGACTGAGACCCAGTACTTC. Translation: CASSSLAGTETQYF.

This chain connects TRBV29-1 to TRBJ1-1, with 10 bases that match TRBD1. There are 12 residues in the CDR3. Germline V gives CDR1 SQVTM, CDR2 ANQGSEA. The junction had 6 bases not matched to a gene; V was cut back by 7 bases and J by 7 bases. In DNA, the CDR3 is TGCAGCGGGGCCGGACAGGGGGGTGAAGCTTTCTTT. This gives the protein CSGAGQGGEAFF.

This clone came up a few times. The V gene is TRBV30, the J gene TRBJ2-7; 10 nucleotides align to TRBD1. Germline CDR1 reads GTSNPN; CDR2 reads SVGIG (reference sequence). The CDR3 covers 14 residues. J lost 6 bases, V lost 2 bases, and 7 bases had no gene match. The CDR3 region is CAWSLGTGVIEQYF. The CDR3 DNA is TGTGCCTGGAGTCTGGGGACAGGGGTTATCGAGCAGTACTTC. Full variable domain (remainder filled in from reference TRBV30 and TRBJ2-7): SQTIHQWPATLVQPVGSPLSLECTVEGTSNPNLYWYRQAAGRGLQLLFYSVGIGQISSEVPQNLSASRPQDRQFILSSKKLLLSDSGFYLCAWSLGTGVIEQYFGPGTRLTVT.

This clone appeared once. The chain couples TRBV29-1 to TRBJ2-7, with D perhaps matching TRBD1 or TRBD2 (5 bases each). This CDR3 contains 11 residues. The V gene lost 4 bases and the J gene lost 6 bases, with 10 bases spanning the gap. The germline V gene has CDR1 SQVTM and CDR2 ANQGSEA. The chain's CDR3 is CSVARGREQYF. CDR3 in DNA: TGCAGCGTTGCGAGGGGACGCGAGCAGTACTTC.

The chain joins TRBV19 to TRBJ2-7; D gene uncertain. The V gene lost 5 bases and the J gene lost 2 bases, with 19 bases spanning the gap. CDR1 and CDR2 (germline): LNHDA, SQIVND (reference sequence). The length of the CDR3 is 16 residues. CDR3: CASSPSSRTEAYEQYF. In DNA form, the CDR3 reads TGTGCCAGTAGTCCGTCCTCGAGGACGGAAGCCTACGAGCAGTACTTC. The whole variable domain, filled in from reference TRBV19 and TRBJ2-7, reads DGGITQSPKYLFRKEGQNVTLSCEQNLNHDAMYWYRQDPGQGLRLIYYSQIVNDFQKGDIAEGYSVSREKKESFPLTVTSAQKNPTAFYLCASSPSSRTEAYEQYFGPGTRLTVT.

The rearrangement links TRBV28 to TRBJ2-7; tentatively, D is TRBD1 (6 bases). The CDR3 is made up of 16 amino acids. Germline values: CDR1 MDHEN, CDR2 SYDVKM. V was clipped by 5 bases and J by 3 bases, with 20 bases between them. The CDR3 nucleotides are TGTGCCAGCAGTCCATGGGACATTCGGGATGTCTACGAGCAGTACTTC. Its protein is CASSPWDIRDVYEQYF.

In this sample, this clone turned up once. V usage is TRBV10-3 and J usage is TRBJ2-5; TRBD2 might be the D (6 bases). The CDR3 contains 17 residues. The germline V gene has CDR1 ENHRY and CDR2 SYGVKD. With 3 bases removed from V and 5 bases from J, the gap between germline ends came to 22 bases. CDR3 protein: CAISEGGRATREETQYF. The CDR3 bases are TGTGCCATCAGTGAAGGAGGCAGGGCCACTCGGGAGGAGACCCAGTACTTC.

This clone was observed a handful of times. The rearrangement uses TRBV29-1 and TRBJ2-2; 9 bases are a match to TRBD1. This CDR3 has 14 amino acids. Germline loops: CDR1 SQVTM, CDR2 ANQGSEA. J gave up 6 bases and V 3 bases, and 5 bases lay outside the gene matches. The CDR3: CSVEGTGMAGELFF. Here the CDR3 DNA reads TGCAGCGTTGAGGGGACAGGGATGGCCGGGGAGCTGTTTTTT.

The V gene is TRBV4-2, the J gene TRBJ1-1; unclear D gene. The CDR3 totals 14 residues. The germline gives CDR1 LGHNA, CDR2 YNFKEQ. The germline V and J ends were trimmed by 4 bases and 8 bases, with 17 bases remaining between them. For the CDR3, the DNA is TGTGCCAGCAGCCCAGAATCAGCCGGGCCAGAAGCTTTCTTT. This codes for CASSPESAGPEAFF.

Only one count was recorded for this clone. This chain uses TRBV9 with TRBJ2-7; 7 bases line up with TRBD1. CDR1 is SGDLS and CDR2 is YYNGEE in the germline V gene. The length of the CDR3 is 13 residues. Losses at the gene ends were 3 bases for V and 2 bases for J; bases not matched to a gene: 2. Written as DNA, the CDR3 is TGTGCCAGCAGCGCGCAGGGGGCCTACGAGCAGTACTTC. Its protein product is CASSAQGAYEQYF.

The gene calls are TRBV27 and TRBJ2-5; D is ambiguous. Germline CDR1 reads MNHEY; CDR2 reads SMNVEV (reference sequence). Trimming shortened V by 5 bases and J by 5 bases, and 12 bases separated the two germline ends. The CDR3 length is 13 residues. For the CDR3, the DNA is TGTGCCAGCAGTCCGACCCTAGGGGAGACCCAGTACTTC. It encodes CASSPTLGETQYF.

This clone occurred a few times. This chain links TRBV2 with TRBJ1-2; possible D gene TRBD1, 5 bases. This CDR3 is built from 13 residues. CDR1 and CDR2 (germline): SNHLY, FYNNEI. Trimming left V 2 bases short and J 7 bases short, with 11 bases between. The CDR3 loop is CASSESWGGGYTF. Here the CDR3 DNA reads TGTGCCAGCAGTGAATCTTGGGGCGGTGGCTACACCTTC.

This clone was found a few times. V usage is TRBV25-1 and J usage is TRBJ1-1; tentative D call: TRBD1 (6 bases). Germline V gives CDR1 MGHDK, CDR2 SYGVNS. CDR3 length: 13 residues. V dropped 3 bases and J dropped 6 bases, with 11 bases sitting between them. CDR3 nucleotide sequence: TGTGCCAGCAGTGAGGGGGGCTTGGCTGAAGCTTTCTTT. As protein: CASSEGGLAEAFF.

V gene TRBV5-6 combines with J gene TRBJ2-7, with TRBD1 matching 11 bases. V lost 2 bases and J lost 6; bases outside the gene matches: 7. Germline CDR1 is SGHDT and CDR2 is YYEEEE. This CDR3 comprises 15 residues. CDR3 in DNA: TGTGCCAGCAGCTTAGGACAGGGGGCGGCATTCGAGCAGTACTTC. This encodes CASSLGQGAAFEQYF.

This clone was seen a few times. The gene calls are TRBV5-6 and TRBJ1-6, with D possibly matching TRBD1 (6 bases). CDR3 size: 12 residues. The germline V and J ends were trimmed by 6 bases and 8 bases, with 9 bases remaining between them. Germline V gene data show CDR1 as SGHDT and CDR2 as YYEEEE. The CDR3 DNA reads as TGTGCCAGCATACAGGGATATTCACCCCTCCACTTT. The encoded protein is CASIQGYSPLHF.

The CDR3 sequence is CASLGGTDTQYF. DNA of the CDR3: TGTGCCAGCCTGGGGGGAACAGATACGCAGTATTTT. The chain links TRBV19 to TRBJ2-3; maybe TRBD2 (6 bases). From germline, CDR1 is LNHDA and CDR2 SQIVND (reference sequence). The CDR3 loop spans 12 amino acids. Trimming cost V 9 bases and J 3 bases, with 10 bases left between them.

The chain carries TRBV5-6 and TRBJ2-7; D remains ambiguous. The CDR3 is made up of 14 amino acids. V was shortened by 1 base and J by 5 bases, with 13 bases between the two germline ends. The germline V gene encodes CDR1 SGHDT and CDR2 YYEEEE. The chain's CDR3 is CASSLPGPQDEQYF. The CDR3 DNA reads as TGTGCCAGCAGCTTGCCGGGTCCCCAAGACGAGCAGTACTTC.

CDR3 region: CASSLSGYWDEQFF. The CDR3 nucleotides are TGCGCCAGCAGCCTTAGCGGTTATTGGGATGAGCAGTTCTTC. This chain links TRBV5-1 with TRBJ2-1, with D possibly matching TRBD2 (6 bases). The CDR3 loop spans 14 amino acids. Deletions cut 4 bases from V and 8 bases from J, with 16 bases between. Looked up from germline, CDR1 is SGHRS and CDR2 is YFSETQ.

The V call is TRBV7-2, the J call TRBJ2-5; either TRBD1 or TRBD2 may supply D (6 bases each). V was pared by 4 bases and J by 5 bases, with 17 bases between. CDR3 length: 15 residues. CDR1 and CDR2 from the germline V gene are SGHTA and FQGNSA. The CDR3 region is CASSSGDGEVETQYF. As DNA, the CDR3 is TGTGCCAGCAGCTCAGGGGACGGGGAGGTGGAGACCCAGTACTTC.

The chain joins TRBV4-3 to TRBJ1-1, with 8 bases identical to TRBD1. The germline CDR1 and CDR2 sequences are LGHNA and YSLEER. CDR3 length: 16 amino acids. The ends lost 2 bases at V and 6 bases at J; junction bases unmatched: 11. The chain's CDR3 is CASSQMDRAVNAEAFF. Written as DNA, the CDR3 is TGCGCCAGCAGCCAAATGGACAGGGCCGTCAACGCTGAAGCTTTCTTT.

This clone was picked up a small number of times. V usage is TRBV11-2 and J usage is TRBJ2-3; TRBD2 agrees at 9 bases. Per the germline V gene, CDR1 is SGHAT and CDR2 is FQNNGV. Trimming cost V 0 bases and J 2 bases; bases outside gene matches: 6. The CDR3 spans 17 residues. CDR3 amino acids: CASSLDLSGGFTDTQYF. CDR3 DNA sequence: TGTGCCAGCAGCTTAGATCTTAGCGGGGGCTTCACAGATACGCAGTATTTT.

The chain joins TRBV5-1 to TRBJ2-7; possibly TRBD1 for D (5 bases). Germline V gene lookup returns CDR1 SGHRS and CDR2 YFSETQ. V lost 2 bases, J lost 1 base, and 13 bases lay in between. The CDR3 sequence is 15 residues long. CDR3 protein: CASSLSQGESYEQYF. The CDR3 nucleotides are TGCGCCAGCAGCTTATCCCAGGGCGAATCCTACGAGCAGTACTTC.